Following are 6 T cell receptor beta chains from one sample sequenced in a study of OX40 agonist ivuxolimab in advanced cancers. Clones were read by immunoSEQ multiplex PCR, and TCRdb kept only the in-frame ones, dropping some. The sample has roughly 16,000 clones; around three quarters are singletons. Here the sequenced sample was CD4+ or CD8+ T cells sorted from blood, taken in a trial of the OX40 agonist ivuxolimab. The receptors shown here come from an adult with an advanced solid tumor such as melanoma, head and neck, liver or kidney cancer.

The chain uses TRBV19 and TRBJ1-1; D possibly corresponds to TRBD1 (5 bases). Germline V gives CDR1 LNHDA, CDR2 SQIVND (reference sequence). The germline V and J ends were trimmed by 3 bases and 2 bases, with 13 bases remaining between them. The CDR3 spans 15 residues. CDR3 coding DNA: TGTGCCAGTAGTATTTGGGGCAGCCTAAACACTGAAGCTTTCTTT. Amino acids: CASSIWGSLNTEAFF.

V gene TRBV6-1 combines with J gene TRBJ2-1; no definite D call. The CDR3 loop spans 12 amino acids. The V end was cut by 0 bases, the J end by 3 bases, with 0 bases between. Per the germline V gene, CDR1 is MNHNS and CDR2 is SASEGT. The CDR3 protein is CASSEAYNEQFF. The DNA for the CDR3 is TGTGCCAGCAGTGAAGCCTACAATGAGCAGTTCTTC.

The chain carries TRBV4-1 and TRBJ2-1; maybe TRBD2 (6 bases). CDR1 and CDR2 (germline): MGHRA, YSYEKL. Deletions cut 1 base from V and 7 bases from J, with 8 bases between. The CDR3 has 13 residues. CDR3 sequence: CASSQVGGNEQFF. CDR3 coding DNA: TGCGCCAGCAGCCAAGTCGGAGGGAATGAGCAGTTCTTC.

The CDR3, as DNA: TGTGCCAGTCATTTGAACACTGAAGCTTTCTTT. Its translation is CASHLNTEAFF. V is TRBV19 and J is TRBJ1-1; no clear D. Deletions cut 8 bases from V and 0 bases from J, with 4 bases between. This CDR3 region has 11 residues. Looked up from germline, CDR1 is LNHDA and CDR2 is SQIVND (reference sequence). Based on the CDR3 plus reference TRBV19 and TRBJ1-1, the full variable domain is DGGITQSPKYLFRKEGQNVTLSCEQNLNHDAMYWYRQDPGQGLRLIYYSQIVNDFQKGDIAEGYSVSREKKESFPLTVTSAQKNPTAFYLCASHLNTEAFFGQGTRLTVV.

This clone was observed once. The chain links TRBV9 to TRBJ1-1; no clear D. The V and J ends lost 4 bases and 3 bases respectively, with 10 bases between them. The germline CDR1 and CDR2 sequences are SGDLS and YYNGEE. This CDR3 is built from 13 residues. CDR3 loop: CASSSFGHTEAFF. The CDR3 DNA reads TGTGCCAGCAGCTCGTTTGGGCACACTGAAGCTTTCTTT.

The V call is TRBV7-2, the J call TRBJ1-1; 9 nucleotides line up with TRBD1. CDR3 length equals 16 residues. Per germline, CDR1 SGHTA and CDR2 FQGNSA. Trimming cost V 4 bases and J 0 bases; bases outside gene matches: 6. This CDR3 reads CASSSGTGLMNTEAFF. For the CDR3, the DNA is TGTGCCAGCAGCTCCGGGACAGGGCTCATGAACACTGAAGCTTTCTTT.